What follows are 15 T cell receptor beta chains derived from one specimen sequenced in a study of blood T cell repertoires in COVID-19. Repertoires were generated with immunoSEQ multiplex PCR, while TCRdb's copy carries only in-frame clones and drops some. The sample carries tens of thousands of clones, roughly 79% recorded once. The specimen was peripheral blood. These receptors were collected from a man in his 60s with acute or convalescent COVID-19.

This clone was seen a single time. The gene calls are TRBV5-1 and TRBJ2-3; 10 nucleotides match TRBD1. The germline V gene encodes CDR1 SGHRS and CDR2 YFSETQ. The CDR3 extends over 15 amino acids. V dropped 4 bases and J dropped 6; count of bases not matched to a gene: 8. The CDR3 loop is CASSDRGRESDTQYF. DNA of the CDR3: TGCGCCAGCAGCGACAGGGGGCGCGAGTCGGATACGCAGTATTTT.

The CDR3 DNA reads as TGTGCCAGTAGTAGCGTACCGCCTGACAGGGCAGATACGCAGTATTTT. This codes for CASSSVPPDRADTQYF. This chain joins TRBV19 and TRBJ2-3, with 7 bases identical to TRBD1. The trim removed 4 bases at V and 4 bases at J, leaving 11 bases unmatched. The V gene's germline CDR1 is LNHDA and CDR2 SQIVND (reference sequence). CDR3 length: 16 amino acids.

The chain joins TRBV2 to TRBJ1-2; 10 nucleotides match TRBD1. The CDR3 totals 14 residues. The ends lost 2 bases at V and 8 bases at J; junction bases unmatched: 5. Germline loops: CDR1 SNHLY, CDR2 FYNNEI. The CDR3 region has the DNA TGTGCCAGCAGTGAAATCGGACAGGGGGGAGGCTACACCTTC. Encoded protein: CASSEIGQGGGYTF.

V is TRBV11-1 and J is TRBJ1-2; D gene uncertain. CDR1 SGHAT and CDR2 FQDESV come from the germline V gene (reference sequence). V was shortened by 5 bases and J by 5 bases, with 9 bases between the two germline ends. CDR3 length: 12 residues. CDR3 amino acids: CASSPEGYGYTF. The CDR3 coding sequence is TGTGCCAGCAGCCCAGAGGGTTATGGCTACACCTTC.

The chain carries TRBV19 and TRBJ2-3, with 15 bases identical to TRBD2. Trimming removed 7 bases from V and 0 bases from J; junction bases left unmatched: 8. CDR1 and CDR2 (germline): LNHDA, SQIVND (reference sequence). The CDR3 runs to 18 residues. CDR3 coding DNA: TGTGCCAGTACCCGGGGACTAGCGGGGGGTATGAGCACAGATACGCAGTATTTT. Its protein is CASTRGLAGGMSTDTQYF.

This rearrangement joins TRBV2 to TRBJ2-5, with TRBD2 matching 14 bases. The V gene end was trimmed by 0 bases and the J gene end by 2 bases; junction bases not matched to a gene: 5. Germline V CDR1 and CDR2: SNHLY, FYNNEI. The CDR3 has 18 amino acids. The CDR3 coding sequence is TGTGCCAGCAGTGAAGCCCGGACTAGCGGGGGGTATCAAGAGACCCAGTACTTC. It translates to CASSEARTSGGYQETQYF.

The rearrangement joins TRBV7-3 to TRBJ2-2, with a possible D match to TRBD1 (6 bases). Per the germline V gene, CDR1 is SGHTA and CDR2 is FQGTGA. V gave up 4 bases and J gave up 4 bases, with 16 bases separating them. The CDR3 is made up of 16 amino acids. The CDR3 coding sequence is TGTGCCAGCAGCTCCGGGCGGACAGACGGCACCGGGGAGCTGTTTTTT. This encodes CASSSGRTDGTGELFF.

The chain carries TRBV18 and TRBJ2-3, with TRBD2 identical over 11 bases. The ends lost 2 bases at V and 1 base at J; junction bases unmatched: 14. From germline, CDR1 is KGHSH and CDR2 LQKENI. This CDR3 is built from 20 residues. CDR3 coding DNA: TGTGCCAGCTCACCAAGTCGGCTAGCGGGGGGTATCTACGGCACAGATACGCAGTATTTT. It translates to CASSPSRLAGGIYGTDTQYF.

The chain couples TRBV18 to TRBJ1-5; tentatively, D is TRBD1 (6 bases). There are 14 residues in the CDR3. Trimming stripped 2 bases from V and 5 bases from J, with 10 bases between. CDR1 KGHSH and CDR2 LQKENI come from the germline V gene. The CDR3 sequence: CASSPGAGDQPQHF. CDR3 coding DNA: TGTGCCAGCTCACCAGGGGCAGGGGATCAGCCCCAGCATTTT.

A word on this clone: At the DNA level, this CDR3 is encoded by other sequences in the same sample as well. J is TRBJ2-1 and V is TRBV5-1; possible D gene TRBD1, 5 bases. Trimming shortened V by 0 bases and J by 1 base, and 8 bases separated the two germline ends. From germline, CDR1 is SGHRS and CDR2 YFSETQ. This CDR3 has 15 residues. The CDR3 sequence: CASSLGQGSYNEQFF. For the CDR3, the DNA is TGCGCCAGCAGCTTGGGTCAGGGTTCCTACAATGAGCAGTTCTTC.

This clone appeared a single time. This chain uses TRBV19 with TRBJ1-2; D call uncertain. V was shortened by 5 bases and J by 5 bases, with 9 bases between the two germline ends. The CDR3 runs 12 residues. CDR1 is LNHDA, CDR2 SQIVND, per germline (reference sequence). The CDR3 sequence: CASSLRSYGYTF. The CDR3 DNA follows: TGTGCCAGTAGTCTCCGGTCTTATGGCTACACCTTC. Using reference TRBV19 and TRBJ1-2 for the parts outside the CDR3, the full variable domain is DGGITQSPKYLFRKEGQNVTLSCEQNLNHDAMYWYRQDPGQGLRLIYYSQIVNDFQKGDIAEGYSVSREKKESFPLTVTSAQKNPTAFYLCASSLRSYGYTFGSGTRLTVV.

V is TRBV5-1 and J is TRBJ1-1, with D perhaps matching TRBD1 (6 bases). V gave up 3 bases and J gave up 1 base, with 13 bases separating them. Germline V gene sequence: CDR1 SGHRS, CDR2 YFSETQ. The CDR3 loop spans 15 amino acids. The CDR3 nucleotides are TGCGCCAGCAGCTCGGATACAGGGTGGAACACTGAAGCTTTCTTT. This sequence encodes CASSSDTGWNTEAFF.

The J gene is TRBJ1-4, the V gene TRBV14; D is uncertain. Germline V gene lookup returns CDR1 SGHDN and CDR2 FVKESK. This CDR3 is 13 amino acids long. Trimming shortened V by 4 bases and J by 8 bases, and 11 bases separated the two germline ends. The CDR3 loop is CASSRGQEEKLFF. The CDR3 nucleotides read TGTGCCAGCAGCCGTGGGCAGGAAGAAAAACTGTTTTTT. The full variable domain, its missing parts supplied by reference TRBV14 and TRBJ1-4, is EAGVTQFPSHSVIEKGQTVTLRCDPISGHDNLYWYRRVMGKEIKFLLHFVKESKQDESGMPNNRFLAERTGGTYSTLKVQPAELEDSGVYFCASSRGQEEKLFFGSGTQLSVL.

V gene TRBV7-2 combines with J gene TRBJ1-3; 7 bases agree with TRBD1. The germline CDR1 and CDR2 sequences are SGHTA and FQGNSA. Unmatched junction bases numbered 8, after V lost 6 bases and J lost 3 bases. CDR3 size: 15 residues. The CDR3 DNA reads TGTGCCAGCAGACAACGGACAGGTTATGGAAACACCATATATTTT. This codes for CASRQRTGYGNTIYF.

V usage is TRBV5-1 and J usage is TRBJ1-2, with TRBD1 matching 7 bases. V shed 0 bases, J shed 4 bases, and the junction held 12 bases outside the gene matches. The CDR3 is 17 amino acids. CDR1 SGHRS and CDR2 YFSETQ come from the germline V gene. CDR3 in DNA: TGCGCCAGCAGCTTGGCCGTCGGGACAGAAGGCGGCTATGGCTACACCTTC. As protein: CASSLAVGTEGGYGYTF.